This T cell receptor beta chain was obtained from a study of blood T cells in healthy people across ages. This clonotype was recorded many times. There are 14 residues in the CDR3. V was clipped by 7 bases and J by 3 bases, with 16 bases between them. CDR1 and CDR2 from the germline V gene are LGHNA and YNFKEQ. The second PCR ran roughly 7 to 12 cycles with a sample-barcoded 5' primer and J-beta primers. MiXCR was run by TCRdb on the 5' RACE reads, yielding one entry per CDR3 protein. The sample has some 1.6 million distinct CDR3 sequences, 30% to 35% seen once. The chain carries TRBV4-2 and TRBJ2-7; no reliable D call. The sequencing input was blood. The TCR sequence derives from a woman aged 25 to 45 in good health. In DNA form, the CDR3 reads TGTGCCAGCAAACCAAGCCCAAACGACTACGAGCAGTACTTC. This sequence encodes CASKPSPNDYEQYF.